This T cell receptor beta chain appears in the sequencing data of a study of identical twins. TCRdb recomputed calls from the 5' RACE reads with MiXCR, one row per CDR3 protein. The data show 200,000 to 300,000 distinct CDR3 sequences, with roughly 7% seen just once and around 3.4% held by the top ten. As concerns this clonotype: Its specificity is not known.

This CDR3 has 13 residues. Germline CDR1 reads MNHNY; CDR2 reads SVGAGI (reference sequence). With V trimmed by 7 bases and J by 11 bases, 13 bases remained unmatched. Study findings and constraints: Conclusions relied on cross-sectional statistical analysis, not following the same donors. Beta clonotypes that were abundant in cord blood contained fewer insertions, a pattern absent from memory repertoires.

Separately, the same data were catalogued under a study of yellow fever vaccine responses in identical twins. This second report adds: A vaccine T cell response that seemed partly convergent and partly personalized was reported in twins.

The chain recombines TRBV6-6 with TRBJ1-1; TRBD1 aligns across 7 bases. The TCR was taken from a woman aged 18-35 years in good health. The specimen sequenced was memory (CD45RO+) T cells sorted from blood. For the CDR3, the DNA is TGTGCCAGCACTAAGGGACAGAGTAGAGGCGCTTTCTTT. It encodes CASTKGQSRGAFF.